This is a list of T cell receptor beta chains from one sample in a study of vaccination and CD4 T cells after COVID-19. Antigens for these TCRs are unknown. TCRdb re-derived calls from the PCR reads in MiXCR, one entry per CDR3 protein. The sample shows fewer than 9,000 distinct CDR3 sequences, around 72% of them seen only once. The sequenced sample was CD4+ T cells from blood, cultured in vitro. The receptors were sampled from a human donor who had recovered from COVID-19. Both conserved end residues are part of each CDR3. The order of the fields is D gene, V gene, J gene, clone size, CDR3 DNA, CDR3 protein. The D gene is left open where the match is weak. Not every row has a clone size; where given, it reads once, few, many or a size class.

D gene: .; V gene: TRBV24-1; J gene: TRBJ2-1; clone size: .; CDR3 DNA: TGTGCCACCAGTGATTCCACCGGGACACTCTTTAGGAATGAGCAGTTCTTC; CDR3 protein: CATSDSTGTLFRNEQFF
D gene: .; V gene: TRBV7-2; J gene: TRBJ1-1; clone size: few; CDR3 DNA: TGTGCCAGCAGCTTAGTGTACAGGAACACTGAAGCTTTCTTT; CDR3 protein: CASSLVYRNTEAFF
D gene: TRBD1; V gene: TRBV6-1; J gene: TRBJ1-2; clone size: .; CDR3 DNA: TGTGCCAGCACCCGGGACAGGGGGAATGGCTACACCTTC; CDR3 protein: CASTRDRGNGYTF
D gene: .; V gene: TRBV20-1; J gene: TRBJ1-2; clone size: .; CDR3 DNA: TGCAGTGCCACGGCTAACGACTATGGCTACACCTTC; CDR3 protein: CSATANDYGYTF
D gene: .; V gene: TRBV6-1; J gene: TRBJ1-1; clone size: .; CDR3 DNA: TGTGCCAGCAGTGGGGGACGGAAGAACACTGAAGCTTTCTTT; CDR3 protein: CASSGGRKNTEAFF
D gene: TRBD1; V gene: TRBV12-3/TRBV12-4; J gene: TRBJ1-2; clone size: .; CDR3 DNA: TGTGCCAGCAGTCCCCAGACAGGGACGGGTGGCTACACCTTC; CDR3 protein: CASSPQTGTGGYTF
D gene: .; V gene: TRBV28; J gene: TRBJ1-6; clone size: once; CDR3 DNA: TGTGCCAGCAACTCCCCGGACAAGGGGAATTCACCCCTCCACTTT; CDR3 protein: CASNSPDKGNSPLHF
D gene: .; V gene: TRBV12-3/TRBV12-4; J gene: TRBJ1-1; clone size: .; CDR3 DNA: TGTGCCAGCTGCGACTTCCCTAACACTGAAGCTTTCTTT; CDR3 protein: CASCDFPNTEAFF
D gene: TRBD2; V gene: TRBV6-5; J gene: TRBJ2-3; clone size: few; CDR3 DNA: TGTGCCAGCAGTTACCGGGGCGGGGGACCCAACACGGTCACAGATACGCAGTATTTT; CDR3 protein: CASSYRGGGPNTVTDTQYF
D gene: .; V gene: TRBV7-8; J gene: TRBJ2-2; clone size: .; CDR3 DNA: TGTGCCAGCAGCTTAAGGCCCAACACCGGGAAGCTGTTTTTT; CDR3 protein: CASSLRPNTGKLFF
D gene: .; V gene: TRBV7-9; J gene: TRBJ2-5; clone size: .; CDR3 DNA: TGTGCCAGCACCCCCCGAGGTGGCGGTTTACAAGAGACCCAGTACTTC; CDR3 protein: CASTPRGGGLQETQYF
D gene: TRBD1; V gene: TRBV27; J gene: TRBJ1-5; clone size: .; CDR3 DNA: TGTGCCAGCAGTTTAGGGGACAGGGAATGGGCGCATCAGCCCCAGCATTTT; CDR3 protein: CASSLGDREWAHQPQHF
D gene: TRBD2; V gene: TRBV7-2; J gene: TRBJ2-1; clone size: .; CDR3 DNA: TGTGCCAGCAGCCTATTAGCGGGGGGGCCCGATGAGCAGTTCTTC; CDR3 protein: CASSLLAGGPDEQFF
D gene: .; V gene: TRBV2; J gene: TRBJ1-5; clone size: once; CDR3 DNA: TGTGCCAGCAGTGTTAGGGCCAATCAGCCCCAGCATTTT; CDR3 protein: CASSVRANQPQHF
D gene: TRBD2; V gene: TRBV7-2; J gene: TRBJ2-7; clone size: .; CDR3 DNA: TGTGCCAGCAGCTTAGCGGCGGGGGGTTACGAGCAGTACTTC; CDR3 protein: CASSLAAGGYEQYF